Below, one T cell receptor (beta chain) is given with its context. Antigen unknown. This specimen belongs to a study of blood T cells in healthy people across ages. In the study overall: Every two T cells gave about one barcoded beta molecule via template switching.

A sample-barcoded 5' primer and a J-beta primer mix were used in a second PCR of roughly 6 to 12 cycles. Carrying 12 random nucleotides, a template-switch adaptor labeled each individual cDNA molecule. TCRdb itself ran the 5' RACE reads through MiXCR, one entry per CDR3 protein. The sample includes about 720,000 distinct CDR3 sequences, 22% seen only once; the top ten take about 22%. Germline values: CDR1 MNHNS, CDR2 SASEGT. V dropped 7 bases and J dropped 2 bases, with 12 bases sitting between them. This CDR3 region has 13 residues. General study results and limits: There was no known CMV status for donors, so expanded clonotype changes were possibly confounded. The fall in TCR beta diversity per million T cells was roughly linear with age.

The sample comprised blood. This receptor was taken from a man in his 70s in good health. The chain uses TRBV6-1 and TRBJ2-7; weak D call: TRBD2 (7 bases). CDR3 nucleotide sequence: TGTGCCAGCACCGAAGGGGGGGCCTACGAGCAGTACTTC. Translation: CASTEGGAYEQYF.